These 7 T cell receptor beta chains came from one sample sequenced in a study of control samples from healthy donors and cancer patients. Repertoires were generated with immunoSEQ multiplex PCR, while TCRdb's copy carries only in-frame clones and drops some. Here the sample spans about 110,000 clones, approximately 90% being singletons. The sample was blood. The receptor set was obtained from a woman aged 45 to 65 in good health.

With regard to this clone: Because the CDR3's place on the DNA is in doubt, the DNA is left out and the CDR3 is given as listed by TCRdb. The chain uses TRBV19 and TRBJ2-1; the table gives TRBD2 as D, unverified against the DNA. The germline V gene has CDR1 LNHDA and CDR2 SQIVND (reference sequence). The CDR3 is 14 residues long, counting both termini. The CDR3 sequence is CASTSGGAYNEQFF.

As regards this clone: The same CDR3 also results from other DNA sequences found in this sample. V is TRBV7-2 and J is TRBJ2-2; D ambiguous. V gave up 3 bases and J gave up 6 bases, with 8 bases separating them. From germline, CDR1 is SGHTA and CDR2 FQGNSA. This CDR3 spans 13 amino acids. CDR3 DNA sequence: TGTGCCAGCAGCTTTAGGGCCGCCGGGGAGCTGTTTTTT. This encodes CASSFRAAGELFF.

The chain uses TRBV6-5 and TRBJ2-6, with TRBD2 matching over 7 bases. The germline V gene encodes CDR1 MNHEY and CDR2 SVGAGI. The V and J ends lost 4 bases and 1 base, in that order; junction bases with no gene match: 1. The CDR3 has 15 amino acids. The CDR3 nucleotides read TGTGCCAGCAGTTGGGAGGGGTCTGGGGCCAACGTCCTGACTTTC. This encodes CASSWEGSGANVLTF.

This chain's CDR3 is CASSLVGIQQFF. CDR3 nucleotides: TGTGCCAGCAGTTTAGTCGGGATCCAGCAGTTCTTC. The chain couples TRBV12-3 or TRBV12-4 to TRBJ2-1; D may be TRBD2 (5 bases). The CDR3 has 12 residues. The ends were cut back, 1 base at V and 11 bases at J, with 9 bases in the middle.

This CDR3 is CASRPGNRAGNTIYF. CDR3 bases: TGTGCCAGTAGGCCGGGTAATCGGGCTGGAAACACCATATATTTT. The gene calls are TRBV19 and TRBJ1-3; D gene unclear. The germline V gene encodes CDR1 LNHDA and CDR2 SQIVND (reference sequence). Trimming shortened V by 6 bases and J by 2 bases, and 14 bases separated the two germline ends. The CDR3 is 15 residues long.

This chain links TRBV5-6 with TRBJ2-5; D may be TRBD1 or TRBD2 (5 bases each). Germline V gene sequence: CDR1 SGHDT, CDR2 YYEEEE. V gave up 4 bases and J gave up 7 bases, with 20 bases separating them. The CDR3 length is 15 residues. CDR3 nucleotides: TGTGCCAGCAGCCTGAGACCTGGGACGGGGAGGACCCAGTACTTC. Residues: CASSLRPGTGRTQYF.

The chain has TRBV27 and TRBJ2-2; D uncertain. The CDR3 spans 11 residues. The germline CDR1 and CDR2 sequences are MNHEY and SMNVEV (reference sequence). The V end lost 6 bases, the J end lost 3 bases, and 2 bases lay between the germline ends. The CDR3 DNA sequence: TGTGCCAGCAGAGACACCGGGGAGCTGTTTTTT. Protein product: CASRDTGELFF.